The clone carrying this TCR beta chain was observed a handful of times. The sample belongs to a study of blood T cell repertoires in COVID-19. On the study more broadly: The samples span acute and convalescent COVID-19 from the United States, Italy and Spain. PBMCs, B-cell-depleted T cells, or T cells were the source of the cDNA or gDNA that made up the material.

Losses at the gene ends were 4 bases for V and 6 bases for J; bases not matched to a gene: 2. The CDR3 runs to 14 residues. Germline V gene lookup returns CDR1 LNHDA and CDR2 SQIVND (reference sequence). As processed by the authors: Estimated nucleated cell counts came from reference gene primer amplification. TCRdb's copy holds only in-frame clones and misses some; the assay was immunoSEQ multiplex PCR. V and J calls plus clone size are reproduced from that table; the DNA served to infer D and trimming. There are about 330,000 clones in the sample; around 83% occur only once, and 1.2% lies in the top ten.

The sequencing sample was made of peripheral blood. The chain recombines TRBV19 with TRBJ2-2; the match to TRBD1 covers 10 bases. The TCR originated in a woman aged 45-59 years with acute or convalescent COVID-19. The CDR3 loop reads CASSRGQGAGELFF. The DNA of the CDR3 is TGTGCCAGTAGTAGAGGACAGGGGGCCGGGGAGCTGTTTTTT.